The 7 T cell receptor beta chains presented below share a single source sample, sequenced in a study of control samples from healthy donors and cancer patients. Some clones are missing from TCRdb's copy, which holds only in-frame ones; the method was immunoSEQ multiplex PCR. The sample lists more than 100,000 clones; less than 95% were seen once. Sequenced: blood. The receptors come from a man younger than 35 in good health.

This chain uses TRBV25-1 with TRBJ2-6; TRBD1 or TRBD2 may be the D gene (5 bases each). Trimming cost V 4 bases and J 0 bases, with 13 bases left between them. The CDR3 has 17 amino acids. Germline V gives CDR1 MGHDK, CDR2 SYGVNS. CDR3 sequence: CASSVYPGGSGANVLTF. Written as DNA, the CDR3 is TGTGCCAGCAGTGTATACCCTGGGGGCTCTGGGGCCAACGTCCTGACTTTC.

The count of this clone is one. The chain carries TRBV7-9 and TRBJ1-5, with D maybe TRBD1 (5 bases). Trimming removed 2 bases at V and 2 bases at J, with 7 bases between. The CDR3 covers 14 residues. The germline CDR1 and CDR2 sequences are SEHNR and FQNEAQ (reference sequence). CDR3 in amino acids: CASSLIGGNQPQHF. The CDR3 region has the DNA TGTGCCAGCAGCTTAATAGGGGGCAATCAGCCCCAGCATTTT.

This rearrangement joins TRBV27 to TRBJ1-1, with D uncertain. Trimming removed 5 bases at V and 5 bases at J, with 18 bases between. Germline CDR1 MNHEY, CDR2 SMNVEV (reference sequence). The CDR3 sequence is 15 residues long. CDR3 in DNA: TGTGCCAGCAGTCCCACAAGAGCCGTAGGGACTGAAGCTTTCTTT. This encodes CASSPTRAVGTEAFF.

The CDR3 DNA sequence: TGTGCCAGCAGTGGGGACAGGGGGCAGGAAGCTTTCTTT. As protein: CASSGDRGQEAFF. The rearrangement joins TRBV2 to TRBJ1-1; 12 nucleotides align to TRBD1. Trimming removed 4 bases from V and 8 bases from J; junction bases left unmatched: 2. CDR1 is SNHLY and CDR2 is FYNNEI in the germline V gene. This CDR3 has 13 amino acids.

This clone came up once. The rearrangement links TRBV9 to TRBJ1-4; 7 bases match TRBD1. V was clipped by 3 bases and J by 7 bases; unmatched bases: 6. CDR3 length: 14 residues. Germline V gives CDR1 SGDLS, CDR2 YYNGEE. Here the CDR3 reads CASSATGMGEKLFF. As DNA, the CDR3 is TGTGCCAGCAGCGCGACAGGGATGGGTGAAAAACTGTTTTTT.

The chain combines TRBV5-1 with TRBJ2-1, with D perhaps given as TRBD1 or TRBD2 (5 bases each). The CDR3 is 15 residues long. CDR1 and CDR2 from the germline V gene are SGHRS and YFSETQ. Trimming removed 1 base at V and 3 bases at J, with 11 bases between. In DNA form, the CDR3 reads TGCGCCAGCAGCTTGTTATGGGGGTACTACAATGAGCAGTTCTTC. Translated: CASSLLWGYYNEQFF.

The chain joins TRBV3-1 (or the pseudogene TRBV3-2) to TRBJ1-3, with D possibly being TRBD1 (5 bases). The germline V gene encodes CDR1 LGHDT and CDR2 YNNKEL (reference sequence). The CDR3 runs to 14 residues. The germline V and J ends were trimmed by 3 bases and 8 bases, with 14 bases remaining between them. For the CDR3, the DNA is TGTGCCAGCAGCCACGGGGCGGCCTCGGACACCATATATTTT. Residues: CASSHGAASDTIYF.